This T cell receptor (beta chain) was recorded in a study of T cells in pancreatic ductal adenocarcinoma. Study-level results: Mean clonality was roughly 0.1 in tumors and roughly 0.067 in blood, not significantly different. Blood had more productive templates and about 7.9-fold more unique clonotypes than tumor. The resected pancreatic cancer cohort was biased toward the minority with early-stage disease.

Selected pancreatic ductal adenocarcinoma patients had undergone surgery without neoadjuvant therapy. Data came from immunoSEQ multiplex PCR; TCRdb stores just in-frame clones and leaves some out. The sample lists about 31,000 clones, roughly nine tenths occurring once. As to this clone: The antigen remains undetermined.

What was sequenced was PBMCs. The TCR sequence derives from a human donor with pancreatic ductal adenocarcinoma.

CDR3 residues: CASSSLAGGPTNTGELFF. The DNA of the CDR3 is TGTGCCAGCAGCTCCCTAGCGGGAGGCCCAACGAACACCGGGGAGCTGTTTTTT. The chain carries TRBV21-1 and TRBJ2-2; the table's D call TRBD2 went unverified against the DNA. TRBV21-1 is reported as a pseudogene. The CDR3 consists of 18 residues.